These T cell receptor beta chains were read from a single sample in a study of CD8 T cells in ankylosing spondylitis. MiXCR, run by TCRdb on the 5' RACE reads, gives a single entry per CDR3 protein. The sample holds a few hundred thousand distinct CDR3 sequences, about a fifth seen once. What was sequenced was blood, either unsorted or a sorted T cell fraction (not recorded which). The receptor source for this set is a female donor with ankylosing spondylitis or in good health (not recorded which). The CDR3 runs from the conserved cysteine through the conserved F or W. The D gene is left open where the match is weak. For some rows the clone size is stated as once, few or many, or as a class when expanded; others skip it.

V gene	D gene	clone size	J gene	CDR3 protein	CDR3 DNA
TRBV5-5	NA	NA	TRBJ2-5	CASSSIRQAETQYF	TGTGCCAGCAGCTCCATTAGACAGGCGGAGACCCAGTACTTC
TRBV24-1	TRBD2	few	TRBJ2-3	CATSETGGPRDTQYF	TGTGCCACCAGTGAAACGGGAGGGCCGAGGGATACGCAGTATTTT
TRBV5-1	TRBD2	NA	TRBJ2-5	CASSRLANLETQYF	TGCGCCAGCAGCCGACTAGCGAACCTTGAGACCCAGTACTTC
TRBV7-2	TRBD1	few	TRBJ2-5	CASSLGQGAIETQYF	TGTGCCAGCAGCTTAGGGCAGGGGGCTATAGAGACCCAGTACTTC
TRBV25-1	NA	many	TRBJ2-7	CASSELGTDYEQYF	TGTGCCAGCAGTGAACTGGGGACGGACTACGAGCAGTACTTC
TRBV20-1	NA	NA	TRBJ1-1	CSARVRDRTNTEAFF	TGCAGTGCTAGAGTCCGAGACAGGACGAACACTGAAGCTTTCTTT
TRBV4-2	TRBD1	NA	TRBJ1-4	CASSLLETGAEKLFF	TGTGCCAGCAGCCTCTTGGAGACAGGGGCTGAAAAACTGTTTTTT
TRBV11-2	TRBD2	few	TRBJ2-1	CASSSRGGTSGRSSYNEQFF	TGTGCCAGCAGCTCTAGGGGCGGGACTAGCGGGAGGAGCTCCTACAATGAGCAGTTCTTC
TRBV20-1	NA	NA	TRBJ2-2	CSARDAADTGELFF	TGCAGTGCTAGAGATGCCGCCGACACCGGGGAGCTGTTTTTT
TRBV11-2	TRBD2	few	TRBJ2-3	CASSRHRRTSGSTDTQYF	TGTGCCAGCAGTCGTCATCGGCGGACTAGCGGGAGCACAGATACGCAGTATTTT
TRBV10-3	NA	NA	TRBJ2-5	CAISEGGTQYF	TGTGCCATCAGTGAAGGGGGGACCCAGTACTTC
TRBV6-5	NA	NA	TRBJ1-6	CASSTGLPSNSPLHF	TGTGCCAGCAGTACAGGACTACCCAGCAATTCACCCCTCCACTTT
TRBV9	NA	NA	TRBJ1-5	CASTLAPANNQPQHF	TGTGCCAGCACATTAGCCCCGGCTAACAATCAGCCCCAGCATTTT
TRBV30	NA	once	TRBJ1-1	CAWSSDVVTEAFF	TGTGCCTGGAGTTCGGACGTTGTCACTGAAGCTTTCTTT
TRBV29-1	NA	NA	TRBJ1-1	CSGTDGASSAFF	TGCAGCGGTACAGACGGAGCTTCGTCTGCTTTCTTT
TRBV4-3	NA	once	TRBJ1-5	CASSQEVTGVNVWPQHF	TGCGCCAGCAGCCAAGAAGTCACAGGTGTGAATGTTTGGCCCCAGCATTTT
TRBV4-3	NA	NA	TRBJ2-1	CASTVRAGHYNEQFF	TGCGCCAGCACCGTCCGAGCGGGACATTACAATGAGCAGTTCTTC
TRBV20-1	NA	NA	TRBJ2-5	CSASFGQETQYF	TGCAGTGCTAGTTTCGGGCAAGAGACCCAGTACTTC
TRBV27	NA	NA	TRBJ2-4	CASSLRPKNIQYF	TGTGCCAGCAGTTTAAGACCCAAAAACATTCAGTACTTC
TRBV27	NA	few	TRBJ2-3	CASSLGLSSTDTQYF	TGTGCCAGCAGCTTAGGGCTATCTAGCACAGATACGCAGTATTTT
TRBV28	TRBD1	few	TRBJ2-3	CASSATGTGMTDTQYF	TGTGCCAGCAGTGCAACCGGGACAGGGATGACAGATACGCAGTATTTT
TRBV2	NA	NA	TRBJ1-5	CASADKTGQPQHF	TGTGCCAGCGCCGACAAAACAGGGCAGCCCCAGCATTTT
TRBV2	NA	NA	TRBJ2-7	CASRLVTASYEQYF	TGTGCCAGCCGGCTGGTGACGGCGTCCTACGAGCAGTACTTC
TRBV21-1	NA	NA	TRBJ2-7	CASSLETYDSYEQYF	TGTGCCAGCAGCCTAGAGACATATGACTCCTACGAGCAGTACTTC
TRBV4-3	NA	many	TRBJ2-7	CASSQNHRTLAEQYF	TGCGCCAGCAGCCAAAACCACCGTACCCTAGCCGAGCAGTACTTC
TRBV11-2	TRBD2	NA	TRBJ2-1	CASSFHPAGGGNEQFF	TGTGCCAGCAGCTTCCACCCGGCGGGAGGCGGTAATGAGCAGTTCTTC
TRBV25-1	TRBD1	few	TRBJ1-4	CASSEQRAGGLMDEKLFF	TGTGCCAGCAGTGAACAGCGGGCAGGGGGGCTGATGGATGAAAAACTGTTTTTT
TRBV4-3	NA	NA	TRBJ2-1	CASSQKPRQYNEQFF	TGCGCCAGCAGCCAAAAGCCCAGACAGTACAATGAGCAGTTCTTC
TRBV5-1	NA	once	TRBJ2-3	CASSLETPGTDTQYF	TGCGCCAGCAGCTTGGAAACACCCGGCACAGATACGCAGTATTTT
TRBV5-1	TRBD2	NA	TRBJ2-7	CASSAYQASGSYEQYF	TGCGCCAGCAGCGCCTATCAGGCTAGCGGGAGTTACGAGCAGTACTTC
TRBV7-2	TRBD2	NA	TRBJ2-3	CASSRLAGDTQYF	TGTGCCAGCAGCCGACTAGCGGGAGATACGCAGTATTTT
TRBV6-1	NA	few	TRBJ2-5	CASTGTGPSETQYF	TGTGCCAGCACCGGGACTGGCCCATCGGAGACCCAGTACTTC
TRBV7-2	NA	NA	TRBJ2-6	CASSSTGSGANVLTF	TGTGCCAGCAGCTCTACAGGGAGTGGGGCCAACGTCCTGACTTTC
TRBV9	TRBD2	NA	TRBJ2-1	CASSVTGTRISEQFF	TGTGCCAGCAGCGTAACCGGGACTAGGATTAGTGAGCAGTTCTTC
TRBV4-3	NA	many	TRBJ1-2	CASSQERAQGGYTF	TGCGCCAGCAGCCAAGAAAGGGCACAAGGTGGCTACACCTTC
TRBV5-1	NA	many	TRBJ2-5	CASSPVGQKETQYF	TGCGCCAGCAGCCCGGTGGGGCAAAAAGAGACCCAGTACTTC
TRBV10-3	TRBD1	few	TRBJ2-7	CAIRPGQGGYEQYF	TGTGCCATCAGACCGGGACAGGGGGGCTACGAGCAGTACTTC
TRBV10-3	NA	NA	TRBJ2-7	CAIGARDSEQYF	TGTGCCATCGGAGCTAGAGATAGCGAGCAGTACTTC
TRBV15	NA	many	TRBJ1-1	CATSPQGRTNTEAFF	TGTGCCACCAGCCCCCAAGGACGGACAAACACTGAAGCTTTCTTT
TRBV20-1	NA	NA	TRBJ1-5	CSARRRRDQPQHF	TGCAGTGCTAGGCGAAGAAGAGATCAGCCCCAGCATTTT
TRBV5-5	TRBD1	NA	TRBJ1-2	CASSYPQGVNYGYTF	TGTGCCAGCAGCTATCCACAGGGGGTGAACTATGGCTACACCTTC
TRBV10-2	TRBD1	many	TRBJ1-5	CASRLDRVSSQPQHF	TGCGCCAGCAGGCTTGACAGGGTTTCTTCTCAGCCCCAGCATTTT
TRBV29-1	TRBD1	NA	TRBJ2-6	CSVGTGGIGANVLTF	TGCAGCGTTGGGACAGGGGGGATCGGGGCCAACGTCCTGACTTTC
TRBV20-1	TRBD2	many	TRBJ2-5	CSARVGAGGVGETQYF	TGCAGTGCTAGGGTCGGGGCGGGAGGCGTTGGAGAGACCCAGTACTTC
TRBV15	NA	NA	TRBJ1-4	CATSRVGVGEKLFF	TGTGCCACCAGCAGAGTCGGCGTTGGGGAAAAACTGTTTTTT
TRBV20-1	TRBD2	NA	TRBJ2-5	CSARASGRAVETQYF	TGCAGTGCTAGGGCTAGCGGGAGGGCCGTGGAGACCCAGTACTTC
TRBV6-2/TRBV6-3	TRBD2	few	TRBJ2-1	CASSYGLAGPYNEQFF	TGTGCCAGCAGTTATGGTCTAGCGGGACCCTACAATGAGCAGTTCTTC